This T cell receptor (beta chain) was recorded in a study of identifying expanded T cells in peripheral blood. General observations from the study: Technical replicates showed around 1.2 changed clones; roughly two weeks around 15; four weeks 19. Clone count variance between roughly 2-week samples rose with total template count.

The germline CDR1 and CDR2 sequences are SGHRS and YFSETQ. The CDR3 loop spans 15 amino acids. V was cut by 0 bases and J by 0 bases, with 8 bases left in between. Profiling relied on immunoSEQ multiplex PCR, and the TCRdb table lists in-frame clones only, not all of them. The repertoire holds around 120,000 clones, with about 86% as singletons. This clone was found once. Its antigen is as yet unknown. Sequences were obtained from blood. V usage is TRBV5-1 and J usage is TRBJ2-3, with unresolved D. This TCR was sampled from a person aged 18 to 75 in good health. The DNA of the CDR3 is TGCGCCAGCAGCTTGGCCACACGGAGCACAGATACGCAGTATTTT. The encoded protein is CASSLATRSTDTQYF.